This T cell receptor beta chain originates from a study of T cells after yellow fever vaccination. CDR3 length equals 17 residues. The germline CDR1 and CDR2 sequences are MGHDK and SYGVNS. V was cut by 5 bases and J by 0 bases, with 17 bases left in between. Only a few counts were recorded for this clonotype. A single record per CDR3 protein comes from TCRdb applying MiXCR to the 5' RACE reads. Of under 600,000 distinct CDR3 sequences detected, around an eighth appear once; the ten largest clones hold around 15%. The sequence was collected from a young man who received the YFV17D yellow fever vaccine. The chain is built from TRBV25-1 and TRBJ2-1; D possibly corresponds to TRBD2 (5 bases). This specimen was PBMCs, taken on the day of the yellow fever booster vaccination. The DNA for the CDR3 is TGTGCCAGCAGTTTAGGGAGTAGCGCAAGCTCCTACAATGAGCAGTTCTTC. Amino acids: CASSLGSSASSYNEQFF.